The present T cell receptor (beta chain) was sequenced within a study of blood T cell repertoires in COVID-19. As for the study in general: T cells, B-cell-depleted T cells, or PBMCs provided the cDNA or gDNA that served as material.

The method was immunoSEQ multiplex PCR; TCRdb's version includes in-frame clones alone and lacks a portion of them. The sample has roughly 260,000 clones, around nine tenths seen once; the top ten hold around 11%. Germline assignment: CDR1 SGHRS and CDR2 YFSETQ. V trimming: 3 bases; J trimming: 9 bases; junction bases outside the gene matches: 5. This CDR3 spans 12 amino acids. Sequencing used peripheral blood. The TCR originated in a woman in her twenties or thirties with COVID-19, enrolled during active disease. This chain uses TRBV5-1 with TRBJ2-7; 8 nucleotides agree with TRBD1. In DNA form, the CDR3 reads TGCGCCAGCAGCTCGACAGGGGTCGGGCAGTACTTC. This gives the protein CASSSTGVGQYF.